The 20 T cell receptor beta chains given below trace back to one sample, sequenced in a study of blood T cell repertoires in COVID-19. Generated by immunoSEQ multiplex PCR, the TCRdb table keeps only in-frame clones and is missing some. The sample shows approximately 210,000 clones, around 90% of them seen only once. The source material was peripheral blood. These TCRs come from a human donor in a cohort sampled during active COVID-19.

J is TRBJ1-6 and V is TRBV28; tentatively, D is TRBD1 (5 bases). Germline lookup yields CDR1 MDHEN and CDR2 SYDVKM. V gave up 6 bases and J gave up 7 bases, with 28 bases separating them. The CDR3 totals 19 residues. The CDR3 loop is CASRTPAGLNLGGNSPLHF. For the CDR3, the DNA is TGTGCCAGCAGAACACCCGCAGGCCTGAATTTGGGGGGAAATTCACCCCTCCACTTT.

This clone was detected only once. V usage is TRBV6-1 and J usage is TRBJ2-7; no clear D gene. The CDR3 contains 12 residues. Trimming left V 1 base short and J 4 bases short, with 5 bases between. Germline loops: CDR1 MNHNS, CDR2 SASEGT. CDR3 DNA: TGTGCCAGCAGTGAAGTTTATTACGAGCAGTACTTC. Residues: CASSEVYYEQYF.

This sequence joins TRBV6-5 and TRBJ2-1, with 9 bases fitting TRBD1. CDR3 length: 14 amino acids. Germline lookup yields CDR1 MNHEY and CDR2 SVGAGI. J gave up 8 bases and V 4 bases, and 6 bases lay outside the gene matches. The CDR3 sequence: CASSSRDRVDEQFF. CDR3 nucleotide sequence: TGTGCCAGCAGTTCCCGGGACAGGGTGGATGAGCAGTTCTTC.

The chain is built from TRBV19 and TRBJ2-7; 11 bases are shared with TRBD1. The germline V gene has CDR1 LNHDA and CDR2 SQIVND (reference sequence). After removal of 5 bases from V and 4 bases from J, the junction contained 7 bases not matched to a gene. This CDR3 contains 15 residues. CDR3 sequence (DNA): TGTGCCAGTAGTCGTTCAGGGACAGGGGGTTACGAGCAGTACTTC. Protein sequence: CASSRSGTGGYEQYF.

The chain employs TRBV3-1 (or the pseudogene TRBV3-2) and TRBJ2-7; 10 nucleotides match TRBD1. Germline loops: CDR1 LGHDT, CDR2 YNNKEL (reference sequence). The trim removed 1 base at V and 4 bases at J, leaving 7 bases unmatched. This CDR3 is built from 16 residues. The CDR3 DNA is TGTGCCAGCAGCCAAGGCGCCCCGGGACAGGGGTACGAGCAGTACTTC. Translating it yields CASSQGAPGQGYEQYF.

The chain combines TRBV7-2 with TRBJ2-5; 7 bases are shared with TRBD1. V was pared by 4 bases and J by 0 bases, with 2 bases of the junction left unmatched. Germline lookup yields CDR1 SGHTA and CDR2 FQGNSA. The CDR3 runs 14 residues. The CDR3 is CASSYGTDQETQYF. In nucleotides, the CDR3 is TGTGCCAGCAGCTACGGGACAGACCAAGAGACCCAGTACTTC.

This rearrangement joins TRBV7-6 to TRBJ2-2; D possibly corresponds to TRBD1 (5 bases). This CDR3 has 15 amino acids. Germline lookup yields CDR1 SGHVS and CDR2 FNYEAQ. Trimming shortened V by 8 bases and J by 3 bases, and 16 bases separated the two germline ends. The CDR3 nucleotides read TGTGCCAGCGGTCTCGGCAGGGCCCACACCGGGGAGCTGTTTTTT. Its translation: CASGLGRAHTGELFF.

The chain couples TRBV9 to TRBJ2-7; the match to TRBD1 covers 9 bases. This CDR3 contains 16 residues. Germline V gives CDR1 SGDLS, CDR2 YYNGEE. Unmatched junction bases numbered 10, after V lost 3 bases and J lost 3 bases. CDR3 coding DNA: TGTGCCAGCAGCGCGGCTACAGGGGGCGCGCTCTACGAGCAGTACTTC. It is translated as CASSAATGGALYEQYF.

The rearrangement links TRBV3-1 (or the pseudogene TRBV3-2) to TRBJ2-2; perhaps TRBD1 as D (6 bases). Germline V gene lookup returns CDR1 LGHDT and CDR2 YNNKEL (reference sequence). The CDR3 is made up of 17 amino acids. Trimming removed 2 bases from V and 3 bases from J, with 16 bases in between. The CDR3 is CASSQQRGSRDTGELFF. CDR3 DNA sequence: TGTGCCAGCAGCCAACAGAGGGGGTCGCGAGACACCGGGGAGCTGTTTTTT.

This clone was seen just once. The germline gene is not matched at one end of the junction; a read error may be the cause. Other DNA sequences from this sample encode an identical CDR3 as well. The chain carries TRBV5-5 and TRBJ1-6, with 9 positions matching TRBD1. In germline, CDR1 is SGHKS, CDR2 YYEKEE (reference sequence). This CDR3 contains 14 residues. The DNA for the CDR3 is TGTGCCAGCAGCCACGGACAGGGGAGCTCACCTCTCCACTTT. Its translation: CASSHGQGSSPLHF.

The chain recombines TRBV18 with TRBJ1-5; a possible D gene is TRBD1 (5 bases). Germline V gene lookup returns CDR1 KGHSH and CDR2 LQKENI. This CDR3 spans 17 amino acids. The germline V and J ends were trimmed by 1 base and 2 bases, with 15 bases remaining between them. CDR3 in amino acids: CASSPRKGQYGNQPQHF. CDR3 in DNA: TGTGCCAGCTCACCACGGAAGGGGCAATACGGCAATCAGCCCCAGCATTTT.

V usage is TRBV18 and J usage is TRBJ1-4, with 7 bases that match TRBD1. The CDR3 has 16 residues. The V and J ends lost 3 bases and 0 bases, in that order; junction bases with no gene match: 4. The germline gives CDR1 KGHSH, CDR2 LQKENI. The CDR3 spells CASSPRTGATNEKLFF. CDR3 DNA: TGTGCCAGCTCACCCCGAACAGGGGCAACTAATGAAAAACTGTTTTTT.

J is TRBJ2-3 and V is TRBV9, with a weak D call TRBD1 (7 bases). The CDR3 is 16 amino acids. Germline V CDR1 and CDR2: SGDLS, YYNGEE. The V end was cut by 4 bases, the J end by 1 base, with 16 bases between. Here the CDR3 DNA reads TGTGCCAGCAGCATAAGGGGGGACAGTGGCACAGATACGCAGTATTTT. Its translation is CASSIRGDSGTDTQYF.

The CDR3: CASRLDRGLGNTGELFF. For the CDR3, the DNA is TGTGCCAGCAGACTCGACAGGGGGCTCGGGAACACCGGGGAGCTGTTTTTT. The chain is built from TRBV27 and TRBJ2-2; 10 nucleotides agree with TRBD1. Germline V gives CDR1 MNHEY, CDR2 SMNVEV (reference sequence). CDR3 length: 17 amino acids. Trimming removed 6 bases from V and 1 base from J; junction bases left unmatched: 8.

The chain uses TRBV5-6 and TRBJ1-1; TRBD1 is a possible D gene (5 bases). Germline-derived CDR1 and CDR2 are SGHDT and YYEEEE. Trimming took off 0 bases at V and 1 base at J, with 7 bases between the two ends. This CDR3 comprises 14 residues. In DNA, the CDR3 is TGTGCCAGCAGCTTGGGCAGGGCGAACACTGAAGCTTTCTTT. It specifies CASSLGRANTEAFF.

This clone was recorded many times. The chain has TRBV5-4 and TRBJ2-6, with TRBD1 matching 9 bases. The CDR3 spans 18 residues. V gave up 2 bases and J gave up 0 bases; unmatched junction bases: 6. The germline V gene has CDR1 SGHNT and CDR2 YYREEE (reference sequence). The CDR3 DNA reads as TGTGCCAGCAGCTTAGGGACAGGGTTCGGCTCTGGGGCCAACGTCCTGACTTTC. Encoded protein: CASSLGTGFGSGANVLTF.

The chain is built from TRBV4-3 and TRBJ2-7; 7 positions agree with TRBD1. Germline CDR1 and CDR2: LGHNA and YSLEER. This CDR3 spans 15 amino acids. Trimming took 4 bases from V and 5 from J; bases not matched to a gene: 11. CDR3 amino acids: CASSPHLDRLDEQYF. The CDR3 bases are TGCGCCAGCAGCCCCCATCTGGACAGGTTAGACGAGCAGTACTTC.

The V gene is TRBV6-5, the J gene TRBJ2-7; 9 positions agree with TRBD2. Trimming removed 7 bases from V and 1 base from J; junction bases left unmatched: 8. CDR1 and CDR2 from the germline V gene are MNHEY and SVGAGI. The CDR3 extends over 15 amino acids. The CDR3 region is CASTKSSGNSYEQYF. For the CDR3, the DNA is TGTGCCAGCACTAAGTCTAGCGGGAATTCCTACGAGCAGTACTTC.

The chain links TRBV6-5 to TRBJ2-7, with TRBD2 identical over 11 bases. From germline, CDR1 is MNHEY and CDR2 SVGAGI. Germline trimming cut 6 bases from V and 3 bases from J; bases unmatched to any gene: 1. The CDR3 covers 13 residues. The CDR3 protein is CASRTSGSYEQYF. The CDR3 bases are TGTGCCAGCAGAACTAGCGGGAGCTACGAGCAGTACTTC.

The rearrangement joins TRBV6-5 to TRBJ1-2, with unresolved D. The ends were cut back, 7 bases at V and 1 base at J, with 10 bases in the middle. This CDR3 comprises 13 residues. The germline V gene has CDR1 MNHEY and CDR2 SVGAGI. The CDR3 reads CASTKHINYGYTF. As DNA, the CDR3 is TGTGCCAGCACCAAACATATTAACTATGGCTACACCTTC.